This record concerns one TCR beta chain sequence. Patients of the Seattle cohort, enrolled during active infection, were followed longitudinally. This sample stems from a study of blood T cell repertoires in COVID-19. Looking at the study overall: The United States, Italy and Spain were the sources of the acute and convalescent COVID-19 samples.

Under the authors' procedure: Using reference gene primer amplification, nucleated cell counts were estimated. The data were produced by immunoSEQ multiplex PCR, yet TCRdb's version contains in-frame clones alone and is incomplete. V and J calls and clone size are given by that table; D and trimming were obtained from the DNA. This table has roughly 410,000 clones, over 75% appearing once. This CDR3 has 12 amino acids. With 3 bases removed from V and 7 bases from J, the gap between germline ends came to 12 bases. Per germline, CDR1 GTSNPN and CDR2 SVGIG (reference sequence). Material for sequencing was peripheral blood. This clonotype originated in a woman in her thirties or forties with COVID-19, enrolled during active disease. The rearrangement uses TRBV30 and TRBJ1-1, with D possibly TRBD1 on 6 matching bases. As DNA, the CDR3 is TGTGCCTGGAGCCAGGGGTTCGGTGAAGCTTTCTTT. Amino acids: CAWSQGFGEAFF.